This is a list of T cell receptor beta chains from one sample in a study of post-analysis software for immune sequencing data. TCRdb analysed the PCR reads with MiXCR anew, one entry per CDR3 protein. The table includes about 460,000 distinct CDR3 sequences, 40% to 55% detected once. Sequencing was carried out using blood. All receptors come from a girl between 10 and 17 years old with multiple sclerosis. Each CDR3 is given with its conserved first and last residue. D genes are given only for firm matches. Clone sizes are given selectively: once, few, many, or a class where the clone is expanded.

TRBJ2-3,NA,TRBV25-1,NA,CASSDPPNDTQYF,TGTGCCAGCAGTGACCCCCCCAATGATACGCAGTATTTT
TRBJ2-7,TRBD1,TRBV6-1,NA,CASVGTGVHEQYF,TGTGCCAGCGTCGGGACAGGGGTCCACGAGCAGTACTTC
TRBJ1-2,NA,TRBV6-5,few,CASSYSTGTNGYTF,TGTGCCAGCAGTTACTCGACAGGAACCAATGGCTACACCTTC
TRBJ2-7,NA,TRBV5-1,NA,CASSLGHRANEQYF,TGCGCCAGCAGCTTGGGGCACAGGGCGAACGAGCAGTACTTC
TRBJ1-5,NA,TRBV20-1,NA,CSARWGPNQPQHF,TGCAGTGCTAGGTGGGGGCCGAATCAGCCCCAGCATTTT
TRBJ2-7,TRBD2,TRBV20-1,NA,CSGGRMSYEQYF,TGCAGTGGCGGGAGGATGTCCTACGAGCAGTACTTC
TRBJ2-5,NA,TRBV24-1,once,CATSDQQGWGLETQYF,TGTGCCACCAGTGATCAACAGGGCTGGGGCCTGGAGACCCAGTACTTC
TRBJ1-4,NA,TRBV5-8,NA,CASSRDGEKLFF,TGTGCCAGCAGTCGGGATGGTGAAAAACTGTTTTTT
TRBJ2-7,NA,TRBV12-3/TRBV12-4,few,CASKRHTYEQYF,TGTGCCAGCAAGAGGCATACATACGAGCAGTACTTC
TRBJ2-7,NA,TRBV12-3/TRBV12-4,NA,CASSLIVGAVEQYF,TGTGCCAGCAGTTTGATAGTGGGAGCGGTCGAGCAGTACTTC
TRBJ2-3,TRBD2,TRBV7-3,NA,CASSLTREASDTQYF,TGTGCCAGCAGCTTAACGCGGGAGGCTTCAGATACGCAGTATTTT
TRBJ2-1,NA,TRBV20-1,NA,CSAAGRGYNEQFF,TGCAGTGCGGCGGGACGGGGCTACAATGAGCAGTTCTTC
TRBJ2-7,NA,TRBV20-1,NA,CSASWVGGSYEQYF,TGCAGTGCTAGTTGGGTTGGTGGCTCCTACGAGCAGTACTTC
TRBJ2-7,NA,TRBV12-3/TRBV12-4,NA,CTSTRGSGDYEQYF,TGTACCAGCACCCGGGGATCGGGAGACTACGAGCAGTACTTC
TRBJ2-1,NA,TRBV4-3,few,CASSQGLTRSYNEQFF,TGCGCCAGCAGCCAAGGCCTCACGCGCTCCTACAATGAGCAGTTCTTC
TRBJ1-4,NA,TRBV4-3,few,CASSQDRVVEKLFF,TGCGCCAGCAGCCAAGACAGGGTTGTTGAAAAACTGTTTTTT
TRBJ2-1,NA,TRBV20-1,NA,CSASGGIDEQFF,TGCAGTGCGTCAGGGGGGATCGATGAGCAGTTCTTC
TRBJ1-5,NA,TRBV7-2,NA,CASSLELENASNQPQHF,TGTGCCAGCAGCTTAGAGTTGGAAAATGCCTCCAATCAGCCCCAGCATTTT
TRBJ2-7,TRBD1,TRBV7-3,NA,CASSLTRPGTGVYEQYF,TGTGCCAGCAGCTTAACGCGTCCCGGGACAGGGGTCTACGAGCAGTACTTC
TRBJ2-1,NA,TRBV28,NA,CASSVGSAYNEQFF,TGTGCCAGCAGTGTCGGGAGCGCCTACAATGAGCAGTTCTTC
TRBJ2-2,NA,TRBV6-5,NA,CAIRSLNTGELFF,TGTGCCATAAGAAGTCTGAACACCGGGGAGCTGTTTTTT
TRBJ2-7,TRBD1,TRBV7-9,NA,CASSSQGAEQYF,TGTGCCAGCAGCTCTCAGGGGGCCGAGCAGTACTTC
TRBJ1-1,NA,TRBV7-9,few,CASSSMMNTEAFF,TGTGCCAGCAGCTCGATGATGAACACTGAAGCTTTCTTT
TRBJ2-3,TRBD1,TRBV28,few,CASMDLETGIWTDTQYF,TGTGCCAGCATGGATCTTGAGACAGGGATTTGGACAGATACGCAGTATTTT
TRBJ1-5,NA,TRBV6-5,few,CASSYAGDSNQPQHF,TGTGCCAGCAGTTACGCAGGCGATAGCAATCAGCCCCAGCATTTT
TRBJ2-7,TRBD2,TRBV7-3,once,CASSLAGGLYNEQYF,TGTGCCAGCAGCCTAGCGGGAGGCCTTTACAATGAGCAGTACTTC
TRBJ2-7,NA,TRBV28,few,CASSLSGSNLYEQYF,TGTGCCAGCAGTTTATCGGGGTCCAACCTCTACGAGCAGTACTTC
TRBJ1-2,NA,TRBV28,NA,CASSRPPIEGYGYTF,TGTGCCAGCAGTCGTCCCCCAATAGAGGGCTATGGCTACACCTTC
TRBJ1-1,TRBD1,TRBV5-1,NA,CASRRGTGLNTEAFF,TGCGCCAGCAGGAGGGGGACAGGGTTGAACACTGAAGCTTTCTTT
TRBJ2-3,NA,TRBV7-9,NA,CASSVDTLSTDTQYF,TGTGCCAGCAGCGTGGACACCCTTAGCACAGATACGCAGTATTTT
TRBJ2-3,TRBD2,TRBV20-1,NA,CSARAPGLVTDTQYF,TGCAGTGCTAGAGCTCCGGGACTAGTCACAGATACGCAGTATTTT
TRBJ2-3,NA,TRBV10-3,NA,CAISESTSTDTQYF,TGTGCCATCAGTGAATCGACGTCCACAGATACGCAGTATTTT
TRBJ2-1,TRBD2,TRBV12-3/TRBV12-4,NA,CASRLAGLNNEQFF,TGTGCCAGCAGACTAGCGGGACTCAACAATGAGCAGTTCTTC
TRBJ2-3,NA,TRBV30,NA,CAWTKSLDTQYF,TGTGCCTGGACTAAATCGCTAGATACGCAGTATTTT
TRBJ2-1,NA,TRBV12-3/TRBV12-4,NA,CASNPSGGSYEQFF,TGTGCCAGCAACCCGTCGGGGGGCTCCTACGAGCAGTTCTTC
TRBJ1-2,NA,TRBV20-1,NA,CSALTRGDGYTF,TGCAGTGCCCTGACACGAGGGGATGGCTACACCTTC
TRBJ2-1,TRBD2,TRBV28,few,CASSLQTGTSVDQQFF,TGTGCCAGCAGTCTCCAGACCGGGACTAGCGTCGATCAGCAGTTCTTC
TRBJ2-7,NA,TRBV7-2,NA,CASSFPDSSYEQYF,TGTGCCAGCAGCTTCCCGGACAGCTCCTACGAGCAGTACTTC
TRBJ2-5,NA,TRBV7-9,NA,CASIDGGKETQYF,TGTGCCAGCATCGACGGAGGGAAAGAGACCCAGTACTTC
TRBJ2-3,NA,TRBV12-3/TRBV12-4,NA,CASSLKGIDDAQYF,TGTGCCAGCAGTTTAAAAGGTATCGATGATGCGCAGTATTTT
TRBJ2-1,NA,TRBV25-1,NA,CASSNQGGKNEQFF,TGTGCCAGCAGTAATCAGGGGGGAAAGAATGAGCAGTTCTTC
TRBJ1-5,TRBD1,TRBV6-2/TRBV6-3,NA,CASTYGQGNQPQHF,TGTGCCAGCACCTACGGACAGGGCAATCAGCCCCAGCATTTT
TRBJ2-2,TRBD1,TRBV29-1,few,CSVDPGQGLTGELFF,TGCAGCGTTGACCCGGGACAGGGCTTGACCGGGGAGCTGTTTTTT
TRBJ2-1,NA,TRBV5-1,NA,CASSGLNEQFF,TGCGCCAGCAGCGGGCTAAATGAGCAGTTCTTC
TRBJ2-3,NA,TRBV29-1,few,CSVKRAGSTDTQYF,TGCAGCGTTAAACGGGCAGGTAGCACAGATACGCAGTATTTT
TRBJ1-2,NA,TRBV2,NA,CASSEEGARNYGYTF,TGTGCCAGCAGTGAAGAAGGCGCTAGGAACTATGGCTACACCTTC
TRBJ2-3,TRBD1,TRBV28,few,CASRTGGDTQYF,TGTGCCAGCAGGACAGGGGGGGATACGCAGTATTTT